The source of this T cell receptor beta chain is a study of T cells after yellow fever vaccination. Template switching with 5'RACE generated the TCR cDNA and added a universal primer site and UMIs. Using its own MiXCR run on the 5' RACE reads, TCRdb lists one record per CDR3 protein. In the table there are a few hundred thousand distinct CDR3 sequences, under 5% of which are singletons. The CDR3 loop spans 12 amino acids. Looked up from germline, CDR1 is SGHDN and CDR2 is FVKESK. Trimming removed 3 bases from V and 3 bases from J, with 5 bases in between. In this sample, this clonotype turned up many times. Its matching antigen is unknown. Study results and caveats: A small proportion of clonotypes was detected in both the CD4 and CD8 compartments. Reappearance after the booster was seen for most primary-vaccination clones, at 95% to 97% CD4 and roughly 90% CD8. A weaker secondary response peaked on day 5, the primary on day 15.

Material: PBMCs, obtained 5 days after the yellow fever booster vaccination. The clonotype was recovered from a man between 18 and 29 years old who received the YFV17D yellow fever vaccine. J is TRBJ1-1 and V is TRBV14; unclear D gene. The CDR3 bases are TGTGCCAGCAGCCACGGCTACACTGAAGCTTTCTTT. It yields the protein CASSHGYTEAFF. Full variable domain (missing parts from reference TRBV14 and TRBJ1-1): EAGVTQFPSHSVIEKGQTVTLRCDPISGHDNLYWYRRVMGKEIKFLLHFVKESKQDESGMPNNRFLAERTGGTYSTLKVQPAELEDSGVYFCASSHGYTEAFFGQGTRLTVV.